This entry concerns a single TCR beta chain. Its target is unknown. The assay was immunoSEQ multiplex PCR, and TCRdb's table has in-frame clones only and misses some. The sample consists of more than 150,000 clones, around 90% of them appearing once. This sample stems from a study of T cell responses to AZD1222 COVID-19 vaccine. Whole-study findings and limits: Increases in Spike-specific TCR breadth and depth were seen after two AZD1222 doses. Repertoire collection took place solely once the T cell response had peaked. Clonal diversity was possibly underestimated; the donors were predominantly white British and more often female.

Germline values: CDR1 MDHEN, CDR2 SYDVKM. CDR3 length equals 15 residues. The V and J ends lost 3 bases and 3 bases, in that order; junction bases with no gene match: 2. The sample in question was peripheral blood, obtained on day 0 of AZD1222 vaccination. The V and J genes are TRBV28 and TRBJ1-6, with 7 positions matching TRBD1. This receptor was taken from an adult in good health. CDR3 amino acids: CASSLTGSYNSPLHF. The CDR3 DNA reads TGTGCCAGCAGTTTGACAGGGAGCTATAATTCACCCCTCCACTTT. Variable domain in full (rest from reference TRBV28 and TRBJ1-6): DVKVTQSSRYLVKRTGEKVFLECVQDMDHENMFWYRQDPGLGLRLIYFSYDVKMKEKGDIPEGYSVSREKKERFSLILESASTNQTSMYLCASSLTGSYNSPLHFGNGTRLTVT.